This TCR beta chain was sequenced for a study of T cells in Graves' hyperthyroidism and ophthalmopathy. This CDR3 spans 10 amino acids. The V gene's germline CDR1 is DFQATT and CDR2 SNEGSKA (reference sequence). The sample holds many counts of this clonotype. Its target is unknown. Template material for amplifying TCR beta CDR3 regions consisted of RNA transcripts. The HTBI primer set served for first-round RT-PCR of the TCR CDR3. TCRdb reanalysed the multiplex PCR reads using MiXCR and keeps one entry per CDR3 protein. The table has about 600,000 distinct CDR3 sequences, more than 15% seen once. Ophthalmopathy patients had moderate-to-severe active disease, CAS ≥3, NOSPECS ≥4, and disease duration under 3 months. Thyroid ultrasound, orbital computed tomography, clinical symptoms, and serum thyroxine and TRAb underpinned diagnoses. Overall study findings and caveats: Researchers found most expanded thyroid clonotypes above 0.001 in blood as well.

The origin of this receptor is a woman aged 40 to 55 with Graves' ophthalmopathy. Specimen: blood. J is TRBJ2-7 and V is TRBV20-1, with a weak D call TRBD2 (5 bases). The CDR3 sequence: CGLGAYEQYF. For the CDR3, the DNA is TGCGGGCTGGGAGCCTACGAGCAGTACTTC.